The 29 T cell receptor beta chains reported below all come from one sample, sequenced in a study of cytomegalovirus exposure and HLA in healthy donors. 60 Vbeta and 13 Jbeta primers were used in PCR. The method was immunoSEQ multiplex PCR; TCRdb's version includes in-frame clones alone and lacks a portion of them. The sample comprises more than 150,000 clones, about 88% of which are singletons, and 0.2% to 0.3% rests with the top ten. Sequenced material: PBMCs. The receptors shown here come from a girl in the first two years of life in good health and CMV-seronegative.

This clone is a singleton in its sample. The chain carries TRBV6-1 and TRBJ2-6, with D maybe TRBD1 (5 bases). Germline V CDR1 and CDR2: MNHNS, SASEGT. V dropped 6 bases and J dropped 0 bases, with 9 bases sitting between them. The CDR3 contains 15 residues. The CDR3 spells CASRPDSSGANVLTF. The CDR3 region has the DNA TGTGCCAGCAGGCCCGACAGCTCTGGGGCCAACGTCCTGACTTTC.

Here the CDR3 reads CASSYQTGKLFF. The CDR3 coding sequence is TGCGCCAGCAGCTATCAAACAGGGAAACTGTTTTTT. The genes are TRBV4-1 and TRBJ1-4, with a tentative D call TRBD1 (6 bases). Trimming took 5 bases from V and 11 from J, leaving 12 bases between them. The germline V gene encodes CDR1 MGHRA and CDR2 YSYEKL. The CDR3 sequence is 12 residues long.

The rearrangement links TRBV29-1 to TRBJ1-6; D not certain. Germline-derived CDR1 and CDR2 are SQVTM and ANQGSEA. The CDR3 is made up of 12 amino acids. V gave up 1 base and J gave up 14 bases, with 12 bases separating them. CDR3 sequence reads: CSVEGAAGTLHF. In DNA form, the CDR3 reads TGCAGCGTTGAAGGGGCGGCGGGGACCCTCCACTTT. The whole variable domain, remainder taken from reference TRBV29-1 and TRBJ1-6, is SAVISQKPSRDICQRGTSLTIQCQVDSQVTMMFWYRQQPGQSLTLIATANQGSEATYESGFVIDKFPISRPNLTFSTLTVSNMSPEDSSIYLCSVEGAAGTLHFGNGTRLTVT.

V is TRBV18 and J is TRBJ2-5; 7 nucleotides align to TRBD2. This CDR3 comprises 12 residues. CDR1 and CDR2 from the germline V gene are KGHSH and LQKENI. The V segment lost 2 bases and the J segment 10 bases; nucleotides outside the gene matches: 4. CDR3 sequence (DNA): TGTGCCAGCTCACCAGAACGGGGGGTCCAGTACTTC. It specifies CASSPERGVQYF.

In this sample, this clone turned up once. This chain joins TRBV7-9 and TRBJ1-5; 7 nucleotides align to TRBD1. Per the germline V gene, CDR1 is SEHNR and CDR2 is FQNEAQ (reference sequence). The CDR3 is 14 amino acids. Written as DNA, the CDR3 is TGTGCTATCGACAGGGTGGATAGCAATCAGCCCCAGCATTTT. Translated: CAIDRVDSNQPQHF.

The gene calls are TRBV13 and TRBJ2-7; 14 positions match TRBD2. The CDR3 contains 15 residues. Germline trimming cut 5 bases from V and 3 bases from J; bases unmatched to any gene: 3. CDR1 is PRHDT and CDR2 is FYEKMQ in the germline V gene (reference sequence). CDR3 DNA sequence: TGTGCCAGCAGCCCAGGGACTAGCGGGAGCTACGAGCAGTACTTC. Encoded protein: CASSPGTSGSYEQYF. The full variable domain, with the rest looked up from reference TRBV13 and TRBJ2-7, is AAGVIQSPRHLIKEKRETATLKCYPIPRHDTVYWYQQGPGQDPQFLISFYEKMQSDKGSIPDRFSAQQFSDYHSELNMSSLELGDSALYFCASSPGTSGSYEQYFGPGTRLTVT.

The CDR3 loop reads CASSDMTGLMAGELFF. CDR3 DNA: TGTGCCAGCAGCGATATGACAGGGCTGATGGCCGGGGAGCTGTTTTTT. The chain is built from TRBV9 and TRBJ2-2, with TRBD1 matching over 7 bases. Germline assignment: CDR1 SGDLS and CDR2 YYNGEE. V gave up 3 bases and J gave up 6 bases; unmatched junction bases: 11. This CDR3 is 16 amino acids long.

CDR3 coding DNA: TGTGCCAGCAGTTACGGAGGCACAGATACGCAGTATTTT. Residues: CASSYGGTDTQYF. The chain carries TRBV6-5 and TRBJ2-3; no clear D gene. V lost 2 bases and J lost 1, with 4 bases in between. The CDR3 has 13 amino acids. In germline, CDR1 is MNHEY, CDR2 SVGAGI.

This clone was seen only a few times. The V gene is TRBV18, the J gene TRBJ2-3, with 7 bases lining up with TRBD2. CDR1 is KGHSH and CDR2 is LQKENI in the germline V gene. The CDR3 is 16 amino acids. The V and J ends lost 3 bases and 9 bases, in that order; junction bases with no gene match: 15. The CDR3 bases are TGTGCCAGCTCACCCCCATTTGCGGGGGAGATCGCCACGCAGTATTTT. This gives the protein CASSPPFAGEIATQYF. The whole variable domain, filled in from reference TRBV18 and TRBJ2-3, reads NAGVMQNPRHLVRRRGQEARLRCSPMKGHSHVYWYRQLPEEGLKFMVYLQKENIIDESGMPKERFSAEFPKEGPSILRIQQVVRGDSAAYFCASSPPFAGEIATQYFGPGTRLTVL.

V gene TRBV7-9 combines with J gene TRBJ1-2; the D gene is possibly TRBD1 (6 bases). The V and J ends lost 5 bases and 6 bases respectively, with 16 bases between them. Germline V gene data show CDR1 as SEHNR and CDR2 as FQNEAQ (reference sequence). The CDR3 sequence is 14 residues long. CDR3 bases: TGTGCCAGCAGCCCCATTACAGGGATTCATGGCTACACCTTC. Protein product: CASSPITGIHGYTF.

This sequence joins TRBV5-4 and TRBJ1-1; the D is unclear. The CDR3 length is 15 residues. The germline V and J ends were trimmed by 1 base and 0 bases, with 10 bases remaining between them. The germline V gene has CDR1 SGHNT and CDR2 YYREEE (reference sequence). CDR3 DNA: TGTGCCAGCAGCTTGCCGCCCACAGTGAACACTGAAGCTTTCTTT. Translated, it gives CASSLPPTVNTEAFF.

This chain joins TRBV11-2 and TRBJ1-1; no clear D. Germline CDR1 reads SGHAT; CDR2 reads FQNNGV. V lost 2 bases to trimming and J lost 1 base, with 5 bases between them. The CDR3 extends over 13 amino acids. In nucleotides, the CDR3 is TGTGCCAGCAGCTTACAGGAGAACACTGAAGCTTTCTTT. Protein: CASSLQENTEAFF.

Written as DNA, the CDR3 is TGTGCCTGGGGGCAGGCGAACACTGAAGCTTTCTTT. It translates to CAWGQANTEAFF. The chain uses TRBV30 and TRBJ1-1; D is unresolved. This CDR3 region has 12 residues. Between the trimmed V and J ends, which lost 5 bases and 1 base, there was a span of 8 bases. Germline CDR1 reads GTSNPN; CDR2 reads SVGIG (reference sequence).

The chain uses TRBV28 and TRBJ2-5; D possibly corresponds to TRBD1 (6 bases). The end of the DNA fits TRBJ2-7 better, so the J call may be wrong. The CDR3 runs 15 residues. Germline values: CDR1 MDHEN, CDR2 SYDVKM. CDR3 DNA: TGTGCCAGCAGTCTGGACTCATCGACAGGTTACGAGCAGTACTTC. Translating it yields CASSLDSSTGYEQYF.

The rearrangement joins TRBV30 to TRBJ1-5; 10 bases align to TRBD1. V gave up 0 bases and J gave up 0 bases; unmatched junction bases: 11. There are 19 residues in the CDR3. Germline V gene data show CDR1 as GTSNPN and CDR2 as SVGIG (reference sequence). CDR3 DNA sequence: TGTGCCTGGAGTGTAATGACAGGGGGCGCGACCTTTAGCAATCAGCCCCAGCATTTT. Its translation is CAWSVMTGGATFSNQPQHF. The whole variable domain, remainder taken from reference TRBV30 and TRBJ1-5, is SQTIHQWPATLVQPVGSPLSLECTVEGTSNPNLYWYRQAAGRGLQLLFYSVGIGQISSEVPQNLSASRPQDRQFILSSKKLLLSDSGFYLCAWSVMTGGATFSNQPQHFGDGTRLSIL.

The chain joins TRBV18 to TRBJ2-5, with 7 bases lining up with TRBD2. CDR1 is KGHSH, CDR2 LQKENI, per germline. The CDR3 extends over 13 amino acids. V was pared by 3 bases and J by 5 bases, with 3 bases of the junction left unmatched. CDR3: CASSPGGSETQYF. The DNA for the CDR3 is TGTGCCAGCTCACCCGGGGGGTCGGAGACCCAGTACTTC.

The chain's CDR3 is CASSRDRGLAGTYEQYF. Written as DNA, the CDR3 is TGTGCCAGCAGCCGGGACAGGGGGCTAGCGGGGACCTACGAGCAGTACTTC. The rearrangement links TRBV7-2 to TRBJ2-7, with 12 bases matching TRBD1. The V gene end was trimmed by 5 bases and the J gene end by 2 bases; junction bases not matched to a gene: 10. The CDR3 runs 17 residues. Germline V CDR1 and CDR2: SGHTA, FQGNSA.

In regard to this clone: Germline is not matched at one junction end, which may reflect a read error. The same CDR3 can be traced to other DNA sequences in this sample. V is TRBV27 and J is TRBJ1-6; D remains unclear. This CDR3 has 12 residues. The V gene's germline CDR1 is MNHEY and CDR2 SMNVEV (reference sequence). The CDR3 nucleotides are TGCGCCAGCAGTTTTAGTAATTCACCCCTCCACTTT. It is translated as CASSFSNSPLHF.

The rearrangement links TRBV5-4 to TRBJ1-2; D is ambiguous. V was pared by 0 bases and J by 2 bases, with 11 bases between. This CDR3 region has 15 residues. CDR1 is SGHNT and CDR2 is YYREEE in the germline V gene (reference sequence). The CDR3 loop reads CASSLAAAVNYGYTF. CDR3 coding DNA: TGTGCCAGCAGCTTGGCCGCTGCGGTAAACTATGGCTACACCTTC.

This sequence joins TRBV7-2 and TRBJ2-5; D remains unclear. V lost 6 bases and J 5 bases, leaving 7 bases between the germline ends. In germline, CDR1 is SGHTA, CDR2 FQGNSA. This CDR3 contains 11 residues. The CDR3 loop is CASSSHETQYF. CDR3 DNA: TGTGCCAGCAGTTCCCATGAGACCCAGTACTTC.

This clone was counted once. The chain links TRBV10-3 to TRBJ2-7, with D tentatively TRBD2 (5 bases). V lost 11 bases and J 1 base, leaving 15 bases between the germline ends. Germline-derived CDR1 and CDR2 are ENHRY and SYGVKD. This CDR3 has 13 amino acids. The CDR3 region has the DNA TGTGCCTCAACGGGGATCCCTTCCTACGAGCAGTACTTC. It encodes CASTGIPSYEQYF.

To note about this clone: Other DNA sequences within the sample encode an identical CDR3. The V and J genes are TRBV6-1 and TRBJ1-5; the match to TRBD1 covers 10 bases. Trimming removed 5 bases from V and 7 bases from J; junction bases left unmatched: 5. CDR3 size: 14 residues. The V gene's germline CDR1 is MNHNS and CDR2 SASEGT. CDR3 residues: CASSLDRGGQPQHF. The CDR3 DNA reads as TGTGCCAGCAGTTTGGACAGGGGGGGCCAGCCCCAGCATTTT.

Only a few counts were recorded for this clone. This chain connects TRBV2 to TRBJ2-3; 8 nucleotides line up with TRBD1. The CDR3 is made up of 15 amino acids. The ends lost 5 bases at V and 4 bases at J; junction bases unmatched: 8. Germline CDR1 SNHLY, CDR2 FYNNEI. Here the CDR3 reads CASSPRTGMADTQYF. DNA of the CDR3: TGTGCCAGCAGTCCTAGGACAGGGATGGCAGATACGCAGTATTTT.

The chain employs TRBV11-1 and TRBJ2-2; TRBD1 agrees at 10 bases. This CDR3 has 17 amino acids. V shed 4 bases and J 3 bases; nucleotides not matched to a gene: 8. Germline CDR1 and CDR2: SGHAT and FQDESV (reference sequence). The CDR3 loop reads CASSSDRGRWDTGELFF. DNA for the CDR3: TGTGCCAGCAGCTCAGACAGGGGGCGTTGGGACACCGGGGAGCTGTTTTTT.

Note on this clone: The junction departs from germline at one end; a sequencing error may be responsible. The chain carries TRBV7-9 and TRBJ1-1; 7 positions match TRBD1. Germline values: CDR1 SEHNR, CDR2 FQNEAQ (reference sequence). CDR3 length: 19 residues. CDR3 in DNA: TGTTCCAGCAGCTTAGTCCAGGGGGGCGCGGTTCTTGTGAACACTGAAGCTTTCTTT. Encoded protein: CSSSLVQGGAVLVNTEAFF.

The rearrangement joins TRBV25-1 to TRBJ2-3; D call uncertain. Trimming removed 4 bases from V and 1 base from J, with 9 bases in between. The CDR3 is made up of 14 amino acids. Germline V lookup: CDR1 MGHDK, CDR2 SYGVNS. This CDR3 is CASSVRGGTDTQYF. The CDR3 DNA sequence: TGTGCCAGCAGTGTAAGAGGAGGCACAGATACGCAGTATTTT.

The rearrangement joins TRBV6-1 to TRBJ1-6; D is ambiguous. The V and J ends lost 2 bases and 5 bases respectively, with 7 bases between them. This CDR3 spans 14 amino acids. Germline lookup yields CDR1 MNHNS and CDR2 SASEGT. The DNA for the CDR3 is TGTGCCAGCAGTGAAATAGTCCATAATTCACCCCTCCACTTT. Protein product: CASSEIVHNSPLHF.

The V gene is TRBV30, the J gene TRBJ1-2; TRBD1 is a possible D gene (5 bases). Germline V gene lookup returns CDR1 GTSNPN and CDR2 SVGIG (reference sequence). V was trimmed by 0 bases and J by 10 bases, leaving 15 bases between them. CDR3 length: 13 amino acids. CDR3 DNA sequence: TGTGCCTGGAGTGTAGGCAGGGAAGGCGACTACACCTTC. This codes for CAWSVGREGDYTF.

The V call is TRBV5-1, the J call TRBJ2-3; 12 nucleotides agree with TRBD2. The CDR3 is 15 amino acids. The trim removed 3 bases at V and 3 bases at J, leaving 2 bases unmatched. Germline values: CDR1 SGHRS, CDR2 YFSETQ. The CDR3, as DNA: TGCGCCAGCAGCTCCGGACTAGCGGGGACAGATACGCAGTATTTT. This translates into CASSSGLAGTDTQYF.